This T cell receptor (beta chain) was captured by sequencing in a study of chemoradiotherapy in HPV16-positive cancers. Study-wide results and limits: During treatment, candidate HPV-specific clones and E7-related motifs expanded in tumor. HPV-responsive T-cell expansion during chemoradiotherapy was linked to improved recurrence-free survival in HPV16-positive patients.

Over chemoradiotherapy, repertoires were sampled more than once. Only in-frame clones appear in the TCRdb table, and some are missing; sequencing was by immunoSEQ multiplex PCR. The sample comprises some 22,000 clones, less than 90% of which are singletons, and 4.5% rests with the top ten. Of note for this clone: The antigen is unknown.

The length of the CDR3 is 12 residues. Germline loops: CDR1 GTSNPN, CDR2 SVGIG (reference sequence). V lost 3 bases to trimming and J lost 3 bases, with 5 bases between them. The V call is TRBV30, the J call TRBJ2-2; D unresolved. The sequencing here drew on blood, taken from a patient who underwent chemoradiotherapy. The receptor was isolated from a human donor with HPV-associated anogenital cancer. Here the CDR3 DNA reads TGTGCCTGGAGCGAATACACCGGGGAGCTGTTTTTT. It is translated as CAWSEYTGELFF. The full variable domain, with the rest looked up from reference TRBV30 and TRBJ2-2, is SQTIHQWPATLVQPVGSPLSLECTVEGTSNPNLYWYRQAAGRGLQLLFYSVGIGQISSEVPQNLSASRPQDRQFILSSKKLLLSDSGFYLCAWSEYTGELFFGEGSRLTVL.